This T cell receptor beta chain was captured by sequencing in a study of blood T cell repertoires in COVID-19. Germline V lookup: CDR1 GTSNPN, CDR2 SVGIG (reference sequence). This CDR3 is built from 14 residues. The ends were cut back, 0 bases at V and 4 bases at J, with 12 bases in the middle. Here immunoSEQ multiplex PCR was the method, and the copy in TCRdb shows in-frame clones only, minus some. The sample yields around 300,000 clones, roughly 90% seen once. Material for sequencing was PBMCs or T cells enriched from blood (not recorded which). V gene TRBV30 combines with J gene TRBJ1-2; tentative D call: TRBD1 (5 bases). The clonotype was recovered from a woman between 25 and 40 years old who had recovered from COVID-19. This CDR3 is CAWSVGEGSYGYTF. CDR3 coding DNA: TGTGCCTGGAGTGTGGGGGAGGGGAGCTATGGCTACACCTTC.